This T cell receptor (beta chain) was recorded in a study of blood T cell repertoires in COVID-19. On the study more broadly: Researchers got acute and convalescent COVID-19 samples from the United States, Italy and Spain.

CDR1 is SGHDN, CDR2 FVKESK, per germline. The V end lost 1 base, the J end lost 11 bases, and 11 bases lay between the germline ends. The CDR3 is 12 residues long. Repertoires were generated with immunoSEQ multiplex PCR, while TCRdb's copy carries only in-frame clones and drops some. Among roughly 100,000 clones, about 87% were seen once, and the ten largest hold 17%. Sequenced material: peripheral blood. J is TRBJ1-1 and V is TRBV14; D is undetermined. This receptor was taken from a human donor in a cohort sampled during active COVID-19. CDR3 sequence: CASSQVGKRAFF. DNA for the CDR3: TGTGCCAGCAGCCAAGTCGGGAAACGGGCTTTCTTT.